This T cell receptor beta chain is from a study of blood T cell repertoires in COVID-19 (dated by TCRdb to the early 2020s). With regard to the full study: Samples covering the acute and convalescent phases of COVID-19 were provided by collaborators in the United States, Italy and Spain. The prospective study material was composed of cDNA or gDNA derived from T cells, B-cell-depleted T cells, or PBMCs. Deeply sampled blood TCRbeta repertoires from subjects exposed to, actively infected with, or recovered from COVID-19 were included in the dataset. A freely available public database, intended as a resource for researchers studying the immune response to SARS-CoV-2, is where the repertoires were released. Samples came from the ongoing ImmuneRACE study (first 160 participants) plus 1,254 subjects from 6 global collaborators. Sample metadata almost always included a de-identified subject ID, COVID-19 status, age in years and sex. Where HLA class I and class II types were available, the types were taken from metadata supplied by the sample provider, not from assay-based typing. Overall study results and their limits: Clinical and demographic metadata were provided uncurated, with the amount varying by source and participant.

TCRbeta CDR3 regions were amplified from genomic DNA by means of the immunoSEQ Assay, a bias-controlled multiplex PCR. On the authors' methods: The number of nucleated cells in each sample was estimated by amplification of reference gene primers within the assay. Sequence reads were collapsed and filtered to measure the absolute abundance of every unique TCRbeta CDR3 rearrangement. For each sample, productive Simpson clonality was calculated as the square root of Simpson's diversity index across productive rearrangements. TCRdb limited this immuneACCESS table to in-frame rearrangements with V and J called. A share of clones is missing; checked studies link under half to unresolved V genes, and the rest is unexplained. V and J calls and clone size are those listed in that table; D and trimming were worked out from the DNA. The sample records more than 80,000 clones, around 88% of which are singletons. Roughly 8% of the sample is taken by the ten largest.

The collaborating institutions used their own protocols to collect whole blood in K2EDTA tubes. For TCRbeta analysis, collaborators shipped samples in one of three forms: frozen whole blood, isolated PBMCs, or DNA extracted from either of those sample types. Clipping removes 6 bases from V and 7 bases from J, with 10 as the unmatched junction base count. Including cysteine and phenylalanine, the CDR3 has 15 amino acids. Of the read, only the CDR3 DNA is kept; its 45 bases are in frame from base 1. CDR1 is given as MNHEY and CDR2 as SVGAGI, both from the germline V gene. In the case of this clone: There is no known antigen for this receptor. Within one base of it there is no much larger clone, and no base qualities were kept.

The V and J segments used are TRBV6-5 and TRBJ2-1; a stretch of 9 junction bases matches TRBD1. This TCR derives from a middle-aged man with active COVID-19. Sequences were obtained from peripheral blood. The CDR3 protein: CASRPAGTGFNEQFF. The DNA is TGTGCCAGCAGACCAGCCGGGACAGGGTTTAATGAGCAGTTCTTC.